The 17 T cell receptor beta chains given below trace back to one sample, sequenced in a study of preoperative IRX-2 immunotherapy in early breast cancer. Treatment specified: preoperative locoregional IRX-2 cytokine immunotherapy. Clones were sequenced by immunoSEQ multiplex PCR, and TCRdb holds only the in-frame ones, with some missing. In the table there are about 25,000 clones, around 96% of which are singletons. This specimen was tumor tissue, taken after IRX-2 immunotherapy. The receptors stem from a human donor with breast cancer.

The chain carries TRBV5-8 and TRBJ2-6, with 10 bases that match TRBD1. The CDR3 is made up of 17 amino acids. Germline V gene data show CDR1 as SGHTS and CDR2 as YDEGEE. The ends lost 4 bases at V and 3 bases at J; junction bases unmatched: 7. For the CDR3, the DNA is TGTGCCAGCAGCCCCGGACAGGGGGAGGTTGGGGCCAACGTCCTGACTTTC. This sequence encodes CASSPGQGEVGANVLTF.

This chain joins TRBV7-6 and TRBJ2-1; a weak D match, TRBD2 (5 bases). CDR1 is SGHVS, CDR2 FNYEAQ, per germline. This CDR3 is built from 14 residues. Trimming cost V 2 bases and J 7 bases, with 12 bases left between them. The CDR3 loop reads CASSLRGIGNEQFF. CDR3 nucleotide sequence: TGTGCCAGCAGCTTAAGAGGGATTGGGAATGAGCAGTTCTTC.

This chain uses TRBV7-2 with TRBJ1-4; 9 bases match TRBD1. The CDR3 is made up of 15 amino acids. Germline V lookup: CDR1 SGHTA, CDR2 FQGNSA. V dropped 4 bases and J dropped 8; count of bases not matched to a gene: 8. The CDR3 nucleotides read TGTGCCAGCAGCTCGCACAGGGGGCGATCGGAAAAACTGTTTTTT. Protein product: CASSSHRGRSEKLFF.

The chain has TRBV21-1 and TRBJ2-7. TRBV21-1 is given as a pseudogene. CDR3 length: 13 residues. The CDR3 spells CASSKEGNYEQYF. In DNA form, the CDR3 reads TGTGCCAGCAGCAAAGAGGGCAATTACGAGCAGTACTTC.

V is TRBV7-9 and J is TRBJ2-3; TRBD1 agrees at 10 bases. Trimming took 3 bases from V and 6 from J; bases not matched to a gene: 6. Per germline, CDR1 SEHNR and CDR2 FQNEAQ (reference sequence). The CDR3 covers 15 residues. CDR3 DNA: TGTGCCAGCAGCTTCAGGACAGGGGGTGGTGATACGCAGTATTTT. The encoded protein is CASSFRTGGGDTQYF.

V is TRBV2 and J is TRBJ1-1; D unresolved. The CDR3 consists of 13 residues. Trimming stripped 7 bases from V and 6 bases from J, with 15 bases between. Per the germline V gene, CDR1 is SNHLY and CDR2 is FYNNEI. CDR3 sequence (DNA): TGTGCCAGCAAGAAGATGGGGTCGGCTGAAGCTTTCTTT. This gives the protein CASKKMGSAEAFF.

This chain uses TRBV5-4 with TRBJ2-7, with 9 positions matching TRBD1. V shed 5 bases and J 2 bases; nucleotides not matched to a gene: 2. This CDR3 contains 13 residues. Germline V gives CDR1 SGHNT, CDR2 YYREEE (reference sequence). Written as DNA, the CDR3 is TGTGCCAGCAGGAGGGACAGGGCCTACGAGCAGTACTTC. Translated, it gives CASRRDRAYEQYF.

For the CDR3, the DNA is TGTGCCAGCAGCCAAGAATCGGACAGGGCATACACTGAAGCTTTCTTT. Amino acids: CASSQESDRAYTEAFF. V is TRBV4-2 and J is TRBJ1-1, with 8 bases that match TRBD1. The ends lost 0 bases at V and 3 bases at J; junction bases unmatched: 6. This CDR3 comprises 16 residues. From germline, CDR1 is LGHNA and CDR2 YNFKEQ.

V and J are TRBV23-1 and TRBJ1-2; no firm D call. TRBV23-1 is annotated as an ORF whose role is uncertain. This CDR3 spans 14 amino acids. Between the trimmed V and J ends, which lost 4 bases and 0 bases, there was a span of 9 bases. CDR3 coding DNA: TGCGCCAGCAGTCCGGGCGGATCTAACTATGGCTACACCTTC. Translating gives CASSPGGSNYGYTF.

This clone was picked up one time. The chain carries TRBV10-3 and TRBJ2-1; 7 bases map to TRBD2. The length of the CDR3 is 16 residues. Germline lookup yields CDR1 ENHRY and CDR2 SYGVKD. The junction had 18 bases not matched to a gene; V was cut back by 10 bases and J by 6 bases. The CDR3 bases are TGTGCCACAAGGGAGGTGTCTAGAGGGAGGGTCAATGAGCAGTTCTTC. This sequence encodes CATREVSRGRVNEQFF.

The V call is TRBV28, the J call TRBJ2-3; perhaps TRBD1 as D (5 bases). Looked up from germline, CDR1 is MDHEN and CDR2 is SYDVKM. Trimming stripped 4 bases from V and 4 bases from J, with 15 bases between. The CDR3 consists of 15 residues. CDR3 loop: CASSSYQGISDTQYF. CDR3 coding DNA: TGTGCCAGCAGTTCCTATCAGGGCATTTCAGATACGCAGTATTTT.

The chain uses TRBV5-8 and TRBJ1-6, with D possibly TRBD1 on 6 matching bases. Germline CDR1 and CDR2: SGHTS and YDEGEE. Between the trimmed V and J ends, which lost 2 bases and 9 bases, there was a span of 12 bases. This CDR3 has 14 residues. The CDR3 DNA sequence: TGTGCCAGCAGCTTTGGGGGGCCTGGTTCACCCCTCCACTTT. It encodes CASSFGGPGSPLHF.

The rearrangement links TRBV11-3 to TRBJ1-1; TRBD1 matches 8 bases. The CDR3 is made up of 19 amino acids. Germline V CDR1 and CDR2: SGHNT, YENEEA. V lost 2 bases to trimming and J lost 1 base; unmatched junction nucleotides: 15. CDR3 sequence reads: CASSLKDRATLWPNTEAFF. The CDR3, as DNA: TGTGCCAGCAGCTTAAAGGACAGGGCGACTTTATGGCCGAACACTGAAGCTTTCTTT.

This rearrangement joins TRBV5-1 to TRBJ1-4; D unclear. Trimming left V 3 bases short and J 0 bases short, with 6 bases between. Germline loops: CDR1 SGHRS, CDR2 YFSETQ. There are 14 residues in the CDR3. The CDR3 reads CASSSLATNEKLFF. DNA of the CDR3: TGCGCCAGCAGCTCGCTTGCAACTAATGAAAAACTGTTTTTT.

This chain connects TRBV15 to TRBJ2-1, with TRBD2 matching over 8 bases. The trim removed 0 bases at V and 4 bases at J, leaving 11 bases unmatched. In germline, CDR1 is LNHNV, CDR2 YYDKDF (reference sequence). This CDR3 region has 18 residues. CDR3 nucleotide sequence: TGTGCCACCAGCAGAGATCGGGTCGGGGGGGCCGGTTACAATGAGCAGTTCTTC. This encodes CATSRDRVGGAGYNEQFF.

The rearrangement joins TRBV6-5 to TRBJ1-6; D remains unclear. CDR1 and CDR2 from the germline V gene are MNHEY and SVGAGI. CDR3 length equals 15 residues. Trimming shortened V by 0 bases and J by 6 bases, and 9 bases separated the two germline ends. This CDR3 reads CASSYSTRSNSPLHF. For the CDR3, the DNA is TGTGCCAGCAGTTACTCGACCAGGTCTAATTCACCCCTCCACTTT.

The genes are TRBV30 and TRBJ2-7; no clear D. Trimming stripped 3 bases from V and 2 bases from J, with 8 bases between. The CDR3 loop spans 12 amino acids. CDR1 and CDR2 (germline): GTSNPN, SVGIG (reference sequence). In DNA form, the CDR3 reads TGTGCCTGGAGGTCACGAGCCTACGAGCAGTACTTC. Its translation is CAWRSRAYEQYF.